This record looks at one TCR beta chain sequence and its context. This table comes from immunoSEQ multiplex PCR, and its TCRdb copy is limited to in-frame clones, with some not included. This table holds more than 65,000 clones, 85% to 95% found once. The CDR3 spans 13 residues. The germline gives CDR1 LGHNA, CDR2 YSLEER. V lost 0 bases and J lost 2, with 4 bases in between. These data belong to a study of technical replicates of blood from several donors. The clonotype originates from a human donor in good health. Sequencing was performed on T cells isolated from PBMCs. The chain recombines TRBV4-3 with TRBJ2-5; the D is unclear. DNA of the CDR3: TGCGCCAGCAGCCAAGATCTGCAAGAGACCCAGTACTTC. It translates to CASSQDLQETQYF.